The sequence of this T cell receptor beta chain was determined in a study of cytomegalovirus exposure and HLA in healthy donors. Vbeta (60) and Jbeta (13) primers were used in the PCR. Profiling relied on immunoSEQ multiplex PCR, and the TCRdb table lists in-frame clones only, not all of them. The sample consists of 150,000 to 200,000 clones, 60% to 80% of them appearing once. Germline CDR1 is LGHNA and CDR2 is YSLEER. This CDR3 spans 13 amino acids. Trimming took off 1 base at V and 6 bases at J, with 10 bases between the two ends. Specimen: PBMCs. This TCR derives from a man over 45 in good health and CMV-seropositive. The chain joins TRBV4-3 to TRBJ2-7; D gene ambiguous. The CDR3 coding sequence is TGCGCCAGCAGCCAAGGTCAGAATGGCGAGCAGTACTTC. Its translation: CASSQGQNGEQYF.